What follows are 9 T cell receptor beta chains derived from one specimen sequenced in a study of blood T cell repertoires in COVID-19. The repertoire was sequenced with immunoSEQ multiplex PCR; TCRdb's copy has only in-frame clones and lacks some. The sample yields some 100,000 clones, approximately 86% seen once. The sample taken for sequencing was peripheral blood. All receptors derive from a woman in her sixties or seventies with acute or convalescent COVID-19.

V and J are TRBV5-6 and TRBJ1-2; the D gene is possibly TRBD1 (5 bases). Germline assignment: CDR1 SGHDT and CDR2 YYEEEE. CDR3 length equals 15 residues. V dropped 1 base and J dropped 2 bases, with 12 bases sitting between them. The CDR3 DNA reads as TGTGCCAGCAGCTTGCCGGCAGGGATGAACTATGGCTACACCTTC. Its translation is CASSLPAGMNYGYTF.

V and J are TRBV5-1 and TRBJ1-5; TRBD1 matches 8 bases. Trimming removed 0 bases from V and 7 bases from J; junction bases left unmatched: 6. From germline, CDR1 is SGHRS and CDR2 YFSETQ. The CDR3 has 15 residues. The CDR3 protein is CASSLEGQGRQPQHF. Here the CDR3 DNA reads TGCGCCAGCAGCTTGGAAGGACAGGGCAGACAGCCCCAGCATTTT.

The rearrangement links TRBV27 to TRBJ1-5; weak D call: TRBD1 (5 bases). Trimming took 6 bases from V and 7 from J, leaving 13 bases between them. This CDR3 comprises 13 residues. Germline V gene sequence: CDR1 MNHEY, CDR2 SMNVEV (reference sequence). CDR3 amino acids: CASSTAGLQPQHF. In DNA, the CDR3 is TGTGCCAGCAGCACCGCGGGGCTCCAGCCCCAGCATTTT.

This rearrangement joins TRBV2 to TRBJ2-1, with 14 nucleotides matching TRBD2. CDR3 length: 15 residues. Germline CDR1 and CDR2: SNHLY and FYNNEI. V was clipped by 7 bases and J by 9 bases; unmatched bases: 8. The chain's CDR3 is CASTPGLAGVSEQFF. The CDR3 DNA follows: TGTGCCAGCACCCCGGGACTAGCGGGAGTGTCTGAGCAGTTCTTC.

V and J are TRBV5-8 and TRBJ1-6, with 8 positions matching TRBD1. J gave up 13 bases and V 3 bases, and 9 bases lay outside the gene matches. CDR1 is SGHTS, CDR2 YDEGEE, per germline. The CDR3 totals 14 residues. CDR3 in amino acids: CASSYYLDRAPLHF. For the CDR3, the DNA is TGTGCCAGCAGCTACTACTTGGACAGGGCTCCCCTCCACTTT.

The chain uses TRBV5-1 and TRBJ2-5, with TRBD1 as a possible D gene (6 bases). The CDR3 length is 15 residues. CDR1 SGHRS and CDR2 YFSETQ come from the germline V gene. V lost 0 bases and J 4 bases, leaving 13 bases between the germline ends. The CDR3 nucleotides read TGCGCCAGCAGCTTGGCCTTAAAACAGGGAGAGACCCAGTACTTC. Its protein product is CASSLALKQGETQYF.

By sample fraction, this clone is medium-sized. V gene TRBV6-2 or TRBV6-3 combines with J gene TRBJ1-5; the D gene is possibly TRBD1 (6 bases). V was cut by 5 bases and J by 3 bases, with 17 bases left in between. From germline, CDR1 is MNHEY and CDR2 SVGEGT. The CDR3 is made up of 16 amino acids. DNA for the CDR3: TGTGCCAGCAGTCTAATTTTTGGACAGCCCAATCAGCCCCAGCATTTT. Translating it yields CASSLIFGQPNQPQHF.

The chain links TRBV2 to TRBJ2-5; D is unresolved. V was trimmed by 1 base and J by 1 base, leaving 10 bases between them. The CDR3 covers 15 residues. The germline gives CDR1 SNHLY, CDR2 FYNNEI. The CDR3 coding sequence is TGTGCCAGCAGTGAAGGGCCGGGTCCCCAAGAGACCCAGTACTTC. Translation: CASSEGPGPQETQYF.

J is TRBJ1-3 and V is TRBV7-2, with no clear D. V shed 2 bases and J shed 4 bases, with 24 bases lying between them. The CDR3 has 19 residues. Looked up from germline, CDR1 is SGHTA and CDR2 is FQGNSA. The CDR3 DNA reads as TGTGCCAGCAGCTTAAATAGTTTTGGAGAGTTTGGTATGGGAAACACCATATATTTT. Translating it yields CASSLNSFGEFGMGNTIYF.